The present TCR beta chain was sequenced within a study of blood T cell repertoires in COVID-19. The data were produced by immunoSEQ multiplex PCR, yet TCRdb's version contains in-frame clones alone and is incomplete. The sample yields 100,000 to 120,000 clones, 72% seen once. Germline CDR1 reads SGHDT; CDR2 reads YYEEEE. This CDR3 has 12 amino acids. Trimming left V 5 bases short and J 5 bases short, with 10 bases between. Material: peripheral blood. The sequence came from a woman aged 55 to 70 with acute or convalescent COVID-19. The V and J genes are TRBV5-6 and TRBJ1-2, with D unresolved. CDR3 protein: CASSLGQYGYTF. In nucleotides, the CDR3 is TGTGCCAGCAGTCTTGGTCAGTATGGCTACACCTTC.